This T cell receptor beta chain was sequenced during a study of spatial heterogeneity in lung cancer. MiXCR, applied by TCRdb to the 5' RACE reads, yields one record per CDR3 protein. This sample has approximately 9,400 distinct CDR3 sequences; about 4.2% occur once, and the top ten carry over 25%. Trimming removed 2 bases from V and 12 bases from J, with 13 bases in between. CDR1 is KGHDR, CDR2 SFDVKD, per germline. The CDR3 is made up of 13 amino acids. Time point indicated: sample taken at primary tumor resection. This clonotype was found many times. The V call is TRBV24-1, the J call TRBJ2-1; D is ambiguous. Sequences were derived from PBMCs, sampled at surgery. This TCR came from a male donor with early-stage non-small cell lung cancer. Here the CDR3 reads CATSDYWETGQFF. In nucleotides, the CDR3 is TGTGCCACCAGTGATTATTGGGAAACCGGGCAGTTCTTC.